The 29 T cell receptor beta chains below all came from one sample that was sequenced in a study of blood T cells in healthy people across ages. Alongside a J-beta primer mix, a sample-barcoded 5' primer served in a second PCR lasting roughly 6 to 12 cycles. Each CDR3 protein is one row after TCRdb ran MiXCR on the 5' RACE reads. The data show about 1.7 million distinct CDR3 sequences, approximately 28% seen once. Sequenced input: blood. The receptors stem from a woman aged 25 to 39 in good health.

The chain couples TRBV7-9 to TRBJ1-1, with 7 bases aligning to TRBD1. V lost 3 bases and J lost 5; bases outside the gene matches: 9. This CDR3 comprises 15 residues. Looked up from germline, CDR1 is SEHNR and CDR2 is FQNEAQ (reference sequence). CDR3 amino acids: CASSFRQGGLTEAFF. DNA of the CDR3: TGTGCCAGCAGCTTCCGACAGGGAGGGTTGACTGAAGCTTTCTTT.

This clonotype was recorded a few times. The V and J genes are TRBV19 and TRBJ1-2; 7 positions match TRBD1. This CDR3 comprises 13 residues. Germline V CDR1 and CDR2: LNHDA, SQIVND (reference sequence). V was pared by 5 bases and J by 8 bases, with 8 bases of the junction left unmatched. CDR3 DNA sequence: TGTGCCAGTAGTGACAGGGTGCGGGTAGGCTACACCTTC. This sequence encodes CASSDRVRVGYTF. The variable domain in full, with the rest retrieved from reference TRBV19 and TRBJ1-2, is DGGITQSPKYLFRKEGQNVTLSCEQNLNHDAMYWYRQDPGQGLRLIYYSQIVNDFQKGDIAEGYSVSREKKESFPLTVTSAQKNPTAFYLCASSDRVRVGYTFGSGTRLTVV.

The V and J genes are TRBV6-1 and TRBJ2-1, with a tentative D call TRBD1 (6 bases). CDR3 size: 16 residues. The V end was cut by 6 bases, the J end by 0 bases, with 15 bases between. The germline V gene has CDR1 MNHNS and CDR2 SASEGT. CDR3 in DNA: TGTGCCAGCAGAGCGATAGGGGGTGGCTCCTACAATGAGCAGTTCTTC. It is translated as CASRAIGGGSYNEQFF.

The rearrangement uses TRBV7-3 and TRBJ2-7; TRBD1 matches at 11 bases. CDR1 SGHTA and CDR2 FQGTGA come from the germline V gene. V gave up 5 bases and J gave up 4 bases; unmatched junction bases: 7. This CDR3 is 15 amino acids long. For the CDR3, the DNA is TGTGCCAGCAGCGGGGGACAGGGGGGTACGTACGAGCAGTACTTC. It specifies CASSGGQGGTYEQYF.

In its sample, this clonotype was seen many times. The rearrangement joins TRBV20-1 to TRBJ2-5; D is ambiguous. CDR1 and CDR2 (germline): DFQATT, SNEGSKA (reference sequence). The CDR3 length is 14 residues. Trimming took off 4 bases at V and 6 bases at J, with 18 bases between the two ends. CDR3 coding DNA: TGCAGTGCTACCAAGGACCCGGTCGGTCAGACCCAGTACTTC. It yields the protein CSATKDPVGQTQYF.

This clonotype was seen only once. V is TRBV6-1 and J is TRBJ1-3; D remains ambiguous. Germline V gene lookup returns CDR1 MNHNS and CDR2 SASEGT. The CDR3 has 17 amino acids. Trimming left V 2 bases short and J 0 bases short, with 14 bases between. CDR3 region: CASSEYFDRSSGNTIYF. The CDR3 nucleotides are TGTGCCAGCAGTGAATATTTTGACCGGAGCTCTGGAAACACCATATATTTT.

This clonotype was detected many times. For the CDR3, the DNA is TGTGCCAGCAGCAAAGCTTCCGGCGAGCAGTACTTC. This translates into CASSKASGEQYF. The chain links TRBV21-1 to TRBJ2-7. TRBV21-1 is a pseudogene. The CDR3 is 12 residues long.

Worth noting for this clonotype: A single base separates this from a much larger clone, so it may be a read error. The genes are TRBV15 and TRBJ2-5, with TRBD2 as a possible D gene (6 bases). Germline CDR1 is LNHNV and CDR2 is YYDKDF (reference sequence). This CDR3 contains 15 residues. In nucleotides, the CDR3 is TGTACCACCCTTCTGGGAGGTCTGGACCAAGAGACCCAGTACTTC. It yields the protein CTTLLGGLDQETQYF.

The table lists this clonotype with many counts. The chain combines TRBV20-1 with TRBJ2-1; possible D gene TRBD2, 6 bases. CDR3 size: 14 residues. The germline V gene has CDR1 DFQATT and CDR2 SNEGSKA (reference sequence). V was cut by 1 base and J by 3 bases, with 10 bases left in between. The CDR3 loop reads CSARGRGNYNEQFF. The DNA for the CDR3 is TGCAGTGCTAGAGGGCGGGGTAACTACAATGAGCAGTTCTTC.

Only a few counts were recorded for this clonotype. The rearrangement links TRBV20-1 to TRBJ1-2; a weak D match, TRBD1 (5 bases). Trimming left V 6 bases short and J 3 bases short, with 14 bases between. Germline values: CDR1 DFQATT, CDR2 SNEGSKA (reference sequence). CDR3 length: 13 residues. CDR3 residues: CSADPGTYYGYTF. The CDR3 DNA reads TGCAGTGCCGACCCAGGGACCTACTATGGCTACACCTTC.

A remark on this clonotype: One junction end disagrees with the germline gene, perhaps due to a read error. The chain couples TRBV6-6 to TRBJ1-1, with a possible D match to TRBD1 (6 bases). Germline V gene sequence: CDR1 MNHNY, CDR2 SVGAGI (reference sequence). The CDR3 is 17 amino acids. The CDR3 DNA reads TGTGCCAGCAGTTACTCGAAGGGGGGTCCAATGAACACCGAAGCTTTCTTT. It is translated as CASSYSKGGPMNTEAFF.

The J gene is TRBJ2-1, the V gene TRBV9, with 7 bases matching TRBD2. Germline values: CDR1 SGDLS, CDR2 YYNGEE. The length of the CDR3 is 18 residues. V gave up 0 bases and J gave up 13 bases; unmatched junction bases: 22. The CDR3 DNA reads TGTGCCAGCAGCGTAGGAAGTTTAGGACTAGGTCCGTCAGAGACCCAGTTCTTC. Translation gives CASSVGSLGLGPSETQFF.

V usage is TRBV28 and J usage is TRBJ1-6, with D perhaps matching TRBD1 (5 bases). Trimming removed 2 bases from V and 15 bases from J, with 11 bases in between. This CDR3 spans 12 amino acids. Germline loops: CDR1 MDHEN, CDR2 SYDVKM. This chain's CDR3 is CASSLGVRDLHF. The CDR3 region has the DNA TGTGCCAGCAGTTTAGGGGTCAGGGACCTCCACTTT.

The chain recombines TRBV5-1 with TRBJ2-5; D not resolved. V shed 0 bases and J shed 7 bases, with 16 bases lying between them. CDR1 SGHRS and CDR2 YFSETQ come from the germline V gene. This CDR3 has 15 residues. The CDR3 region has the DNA TGCGCCAGCAGCTTGGAGAGAGTCAGACGAGGGACCCAGTACTTC. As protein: CASSLERVRRGTQYF.

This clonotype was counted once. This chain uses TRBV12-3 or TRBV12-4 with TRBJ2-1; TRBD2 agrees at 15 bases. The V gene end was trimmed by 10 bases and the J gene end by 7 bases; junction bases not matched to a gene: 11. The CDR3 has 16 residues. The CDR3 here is CAIRGTGTSGRNEQFF. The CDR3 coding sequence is TGTGCCATCAGGGGAACCGGGACTAGCGGGAGGAATGAGCAGTTCTTC.

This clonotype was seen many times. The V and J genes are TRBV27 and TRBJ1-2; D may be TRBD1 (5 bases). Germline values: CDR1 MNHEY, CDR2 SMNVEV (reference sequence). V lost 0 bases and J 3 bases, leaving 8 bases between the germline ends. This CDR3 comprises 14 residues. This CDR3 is CASSLSMGDYGYTF. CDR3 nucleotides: TGTGCCAGCAGTTTATCGATGGGGGACTATGGCTACACCTTC.

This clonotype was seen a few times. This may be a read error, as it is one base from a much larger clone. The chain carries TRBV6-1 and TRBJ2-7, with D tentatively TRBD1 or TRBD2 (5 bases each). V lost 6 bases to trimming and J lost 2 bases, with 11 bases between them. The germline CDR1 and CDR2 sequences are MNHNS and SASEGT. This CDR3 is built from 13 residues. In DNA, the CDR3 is TGTGCCAGCAGAGTCGGGGCGCCCTACGAGCAGTACTTC. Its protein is CASRVGAPYEQYF.

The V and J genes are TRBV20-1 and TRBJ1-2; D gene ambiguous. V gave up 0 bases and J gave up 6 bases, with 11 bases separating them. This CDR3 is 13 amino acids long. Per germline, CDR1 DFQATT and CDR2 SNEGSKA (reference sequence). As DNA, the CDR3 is TGCAGTGCTAGAGAATCGGGTGGAGATGGCTACACCTTC. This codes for CSARESGGDGYTF.

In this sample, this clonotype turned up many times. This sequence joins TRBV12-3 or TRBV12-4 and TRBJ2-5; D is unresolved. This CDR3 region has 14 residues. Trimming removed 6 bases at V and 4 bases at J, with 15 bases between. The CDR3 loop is CASRDESGRETQYF. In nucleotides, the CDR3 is TGTGCCAGCAGGGACGAGAGTGGGCGAGAGACCCAGTACTTC.

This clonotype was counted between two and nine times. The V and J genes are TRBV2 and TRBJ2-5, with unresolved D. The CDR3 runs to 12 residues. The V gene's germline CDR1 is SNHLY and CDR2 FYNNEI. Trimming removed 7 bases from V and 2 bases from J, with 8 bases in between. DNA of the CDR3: TGTGCCAGCAATAACGGACAAGAGACCCAGTACTTC. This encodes CASNNGQETQYF.

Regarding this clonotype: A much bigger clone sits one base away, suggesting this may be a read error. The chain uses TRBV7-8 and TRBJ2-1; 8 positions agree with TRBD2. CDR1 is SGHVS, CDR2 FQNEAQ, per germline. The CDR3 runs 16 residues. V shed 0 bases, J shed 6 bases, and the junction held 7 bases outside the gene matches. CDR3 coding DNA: TGTGCCAGCAGCTTAGCTAGCGGGAAGGCCGGCAATGAGCAGTTCTTC. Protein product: CASSLASGKAGNEQFF. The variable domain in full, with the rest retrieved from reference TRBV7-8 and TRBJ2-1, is GAGVSQSPRYKVAKRGQDVALRCDPISGHVSLFWYQQALGQGPEFLTYFQNEAQLDKSGLPSDRFFAERPEGSVSTLKIQRTQQEDSAVYLCASSLASGKAGNEQFFGPGTRLTVL.

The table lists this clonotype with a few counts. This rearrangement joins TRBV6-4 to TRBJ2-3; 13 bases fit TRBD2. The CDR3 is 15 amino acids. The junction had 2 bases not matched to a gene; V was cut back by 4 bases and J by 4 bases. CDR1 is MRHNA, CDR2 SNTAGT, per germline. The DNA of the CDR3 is TGTGCCAGCAGTGTACTAGCGGGGGGGCCAGATACGCAGTATTTT. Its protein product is CASSVLAGGPDTQYF.

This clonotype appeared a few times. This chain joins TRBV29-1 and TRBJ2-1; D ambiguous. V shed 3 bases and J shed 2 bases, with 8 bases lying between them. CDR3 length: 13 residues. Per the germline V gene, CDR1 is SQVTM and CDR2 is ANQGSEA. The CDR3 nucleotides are TGCAGCGTTGAGTCCAGGACCTACAATGAGCAGTTCTTC. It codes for CSVESRTYNEQFF.

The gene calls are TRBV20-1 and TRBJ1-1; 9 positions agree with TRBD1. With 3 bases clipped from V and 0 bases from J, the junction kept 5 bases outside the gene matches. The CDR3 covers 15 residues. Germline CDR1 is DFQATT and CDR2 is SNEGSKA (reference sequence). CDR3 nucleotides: TGCAGTGCTAGGAGAGGACAGGGGTTGAACACTGAAGCTTTCTTT. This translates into CSARRGQGLNTEAFF.

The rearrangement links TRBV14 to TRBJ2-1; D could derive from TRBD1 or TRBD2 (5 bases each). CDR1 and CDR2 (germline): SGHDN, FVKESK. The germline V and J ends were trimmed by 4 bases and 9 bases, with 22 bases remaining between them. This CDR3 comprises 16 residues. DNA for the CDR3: TGTGCCAGCAGCCCTCTACTCGGGGCGTCCAGTATTGAGCAGTTCTTC. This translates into CASSPLLGASSIEQFF.

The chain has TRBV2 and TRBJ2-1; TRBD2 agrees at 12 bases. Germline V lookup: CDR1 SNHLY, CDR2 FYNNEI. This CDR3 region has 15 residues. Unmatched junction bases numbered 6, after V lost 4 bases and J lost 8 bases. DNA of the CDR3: TGTGCCAGCAGTGCAGGACTAGCGGGATTAGATGAGCAGTTCTTC. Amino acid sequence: CASSAGLAGLDEQFF.

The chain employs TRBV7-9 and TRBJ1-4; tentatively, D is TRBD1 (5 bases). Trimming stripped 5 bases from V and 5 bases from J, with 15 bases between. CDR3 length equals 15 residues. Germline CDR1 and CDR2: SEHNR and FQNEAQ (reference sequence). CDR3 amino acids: CASSLRDAANEKLFF. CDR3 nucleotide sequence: TGTGCCAGCAGCCTCCGGGACGCCGCAAATGAAAAACTGTTTTTT.

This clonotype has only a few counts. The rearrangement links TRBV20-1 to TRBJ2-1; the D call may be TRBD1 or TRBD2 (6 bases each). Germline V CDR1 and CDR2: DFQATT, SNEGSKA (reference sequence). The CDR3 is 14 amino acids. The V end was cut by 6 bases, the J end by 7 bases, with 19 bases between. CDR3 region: CSAQGHRGWNEQFF. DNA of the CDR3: TGCAGTGCCCAGGGACACCGGGGGTGGAATGAGCAGTTCTTC.

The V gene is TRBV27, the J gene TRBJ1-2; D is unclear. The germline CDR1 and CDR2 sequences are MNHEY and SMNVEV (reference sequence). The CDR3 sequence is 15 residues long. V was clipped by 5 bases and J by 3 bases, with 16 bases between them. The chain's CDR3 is CASSPTARPYYGYTF. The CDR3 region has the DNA TGTGCCAGCAGTCCGACCGCCAGGCCGTACTATGGCTACACCTTC.